The table lists the clone carrying this T cell receptor beta chain with a few counts. One entry per CDR3 protein results from TCRdb running MiXCR on the RT-PCR reads. The sample holds fewer than 800,000 distinct CDR3 sequences, 13% to 15% seen once. Germline CDR1 is SGDLS and CDR2 is YYNGEE. Trimming stripped 7 bases from V and 3 bases from J, with 14 bases between. The CDR3 contains 14 residues. The clonotype was recovered from a female donor in good health, serving as a healthy control. The sample consisted of memory CD4+ T cells from blood. The chain uses TRBV9 and TRBJ2-1; no clear D gene. The CDR3 DNA is TGTGCCAGCGGGCGTCGTGATGGCTACAATGAGCAGTTCTTC. Protein sequence: CASGRRDGYNEQFF.